This T cell receptor (beta chain) was identified during a study of OX40 agonist ivuxolimab in advanced cancers. Some clones are missing from TCRdb's copy, which holds only in-frame ones; the method was immunoSEQ multiplex PCR. The table has under 60,000 clones, roughly nine tenths seen once. Study observations and caveats: Fewer expanded clones were found on average in CD4+ than in CD8+ T cells. Determination of antigen specificity was not performed for the expanded peripheral T cells. Both blood CD4+ and CD8+ T cells showed clonal growth by week 6 at 0.1 to 3.0 mg/kg.

There are a few counts of this clone. The antigen remains undetermined. Sample: CD4+ or CD8+ T cells sorted from blood, taken in a trial of the OX40 agonist ivuxolimab. The TCR sequence derives from an adult with an advanced solid tumor such as melanoma, head and neck, liver or kidney cancer.

The chain's CDR3 is CARSGRGASNQPQHF. The CDR3, as DNA: TGTGCCAGAAGCGGGCGAGGGGCGAGCAATCAGCCCCAGCATTTT. The chain uses TRBV5-3 and TRBJ1-5; D might be TRBD1 (5 bases). TRBV5-3 is an ORF, and what it does is uncertain. V lost 4 bases, J lost 1 base, and 12 bases lay in between. The length of the CDR3 is 15 residues.